This TCR beta chain was profiled in a study of T-cell reconstitution after alpha-beta-depleted transplantation in children. This clonotype was counted ten times or more. Unique molecular identifiers were incorporated into the prepared TCRbeta library. One entry per CDR3 protein results from TCRdb running MiXCR on the PCR reads. The sample holds 200,000 to 250,000 distinct CDR3 sequences, about 9.2% seen once. Germline loops: CDR1 LGHNA, CDR2 YNFKEQ. CDR3 size: 16 residues. With 1 base clipped from V and 7 bases from J, the junction kept 11 bases outside the gene matches. The specimen was PBMCs from the stem cell graft donor, collected from the stem cell graft. V usage is TRBV4-2 and J usage is TRBJ1-1; 8 bases line up with TRBD1. The receptor's source is a human donor who donated a stem cell graft to a child with acute lymphoblastic leukemia. In DNA form, the CDR3 reads TGTGCCAGCAGCCAAGGTAGAACAGGGGGAGGCCTTGAAGCTTTCTTT. Protein: CASSQGRTGGGLEAFF.